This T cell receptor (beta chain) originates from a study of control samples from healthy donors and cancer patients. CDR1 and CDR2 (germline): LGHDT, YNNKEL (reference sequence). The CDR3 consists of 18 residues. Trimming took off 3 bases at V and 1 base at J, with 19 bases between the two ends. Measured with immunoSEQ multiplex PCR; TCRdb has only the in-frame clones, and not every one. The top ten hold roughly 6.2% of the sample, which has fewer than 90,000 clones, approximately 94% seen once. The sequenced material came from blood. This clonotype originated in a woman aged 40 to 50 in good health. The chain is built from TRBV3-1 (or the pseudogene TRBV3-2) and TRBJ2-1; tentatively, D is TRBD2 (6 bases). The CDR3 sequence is CASSHLTPSGPSYNEQFF. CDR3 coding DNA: TGTGCCAGCAGCCACTTAACCCCGAGCGGGCCTTCCTACAATGAGCAGTTCTTC.